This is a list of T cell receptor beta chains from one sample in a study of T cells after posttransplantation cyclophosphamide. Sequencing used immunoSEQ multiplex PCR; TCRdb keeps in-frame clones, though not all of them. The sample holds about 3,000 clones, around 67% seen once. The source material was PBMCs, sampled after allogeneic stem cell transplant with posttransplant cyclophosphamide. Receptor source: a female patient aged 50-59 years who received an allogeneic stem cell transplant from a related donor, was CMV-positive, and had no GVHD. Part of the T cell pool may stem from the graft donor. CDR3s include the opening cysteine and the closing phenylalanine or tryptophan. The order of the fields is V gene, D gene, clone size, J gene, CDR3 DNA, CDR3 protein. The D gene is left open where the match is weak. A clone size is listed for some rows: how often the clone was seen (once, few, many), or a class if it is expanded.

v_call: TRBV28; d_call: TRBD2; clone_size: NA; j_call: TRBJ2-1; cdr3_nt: TGTGCCAGCAGTTTCTCAGCGGGAGACACTAACAATGAGCAGTTCTTC; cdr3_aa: CASSFSAGDTNNEQFF
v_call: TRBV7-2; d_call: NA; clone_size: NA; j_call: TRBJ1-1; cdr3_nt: TGTGCCAGCAGCTTTTCCAGGGGCGGGACTGAAGCTTTCTTT; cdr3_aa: CASSFSRGGTEAFF
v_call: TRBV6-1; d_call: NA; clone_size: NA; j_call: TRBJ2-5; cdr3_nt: TGTGCCAGCAGTGAAGCGGCCAGGGACTGGGAGACCCAGTACTTC; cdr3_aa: CASSEAARDWETQYF
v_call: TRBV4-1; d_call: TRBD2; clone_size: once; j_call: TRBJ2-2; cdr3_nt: TGCGCCAGCAGCCCGGGACTAGCGGAGAACACCGGGGAGCTGTTTTTT; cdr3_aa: CASSPGLAENTGELFF
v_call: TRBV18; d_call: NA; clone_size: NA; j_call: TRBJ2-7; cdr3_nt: TGTGCCAGCTCTCATAGGGGGGGCGAGCAGTACTTC; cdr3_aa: CASSHRGGEQYF
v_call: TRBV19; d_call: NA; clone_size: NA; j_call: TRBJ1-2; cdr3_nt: TGTGCCAGTAGTATTTCAGTGTATGGCTACACCTTC; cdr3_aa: CASSISVYGYTF
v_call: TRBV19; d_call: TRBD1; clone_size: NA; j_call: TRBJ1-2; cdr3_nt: TGTGCCAGTAGTGCCGGGACAGGGTATGGCTACACCTTC; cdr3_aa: CASSAGTGYGYTF
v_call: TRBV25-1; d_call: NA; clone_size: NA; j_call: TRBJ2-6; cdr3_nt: TGTGCCAGCAGTGAATTTGGGGGAGGAGGAGGTGGGGCCAACGTCCTGACTTTC; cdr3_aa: CASSEFGGGGGGANVLTF
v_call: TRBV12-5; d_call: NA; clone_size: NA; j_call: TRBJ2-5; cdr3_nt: TGTGCTAGTGGCCCCTCTCAAGAGACCCAGTACTTC; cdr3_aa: CASGPSQETQYF
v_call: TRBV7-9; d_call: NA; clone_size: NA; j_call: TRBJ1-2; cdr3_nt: TGTGCCAGCAGCTTAAGTGAGTTCTATGGCTACACCTTC; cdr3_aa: CASSLSEFYGYTF
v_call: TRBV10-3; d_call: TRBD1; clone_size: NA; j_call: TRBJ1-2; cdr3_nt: TGTGCCATCAGATCGGGACAGGGGGTCGGAGGCTACACCTTC; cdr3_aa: CAIRSGQGVGGYTF
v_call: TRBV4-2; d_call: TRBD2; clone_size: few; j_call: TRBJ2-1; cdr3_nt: TGTGCCAGCAGCCCAGGGGCGGGAGGGGGGGGAAATGAGCAGTTCTTC; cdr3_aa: CASSPGAGGGGNEQFF
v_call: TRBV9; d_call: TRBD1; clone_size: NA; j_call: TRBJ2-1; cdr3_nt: TGTGCCAGCAGCGTAGGAGGCGCGACAGGGCATCTCCCGACCTTCAATGAGCAGTTCTTC; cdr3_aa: CASSVGGATGHLPTFNEQFF
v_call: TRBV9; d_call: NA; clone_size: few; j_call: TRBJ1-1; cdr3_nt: TGTGCCAGCAGCGTAAGTTTTGCGGGTAGCACTGAAGCTTTCTTT; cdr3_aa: CASSVSFAGSTEAFF
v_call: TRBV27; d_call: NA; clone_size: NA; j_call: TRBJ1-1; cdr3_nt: TGTGCCAGCAGTTTATCCTCTGGGGCTACCACTGAAGCTTTCTTT; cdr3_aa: CASSLSSGATTEAFF
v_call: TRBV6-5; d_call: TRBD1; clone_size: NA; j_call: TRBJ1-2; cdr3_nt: TGTGCCGTTACCCAGGGGGGCTATGGCTACACCTTC; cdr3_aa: CAVTQGGYGYTF
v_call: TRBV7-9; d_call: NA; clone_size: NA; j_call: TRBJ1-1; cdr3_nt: TGTGCCAGCAGCTTAGGGTCGGGGACTGAAGCTTTCTTT; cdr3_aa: CASSLGSGTEAFF
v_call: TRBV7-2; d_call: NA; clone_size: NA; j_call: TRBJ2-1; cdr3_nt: TGTGCCAGCAGCTTGAGACAGCTAAACAATGAGCAGTTCTTC; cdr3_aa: CASSLRQLNNEQFF
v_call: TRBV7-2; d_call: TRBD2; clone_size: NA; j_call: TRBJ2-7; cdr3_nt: TGTGCCAGCAGCTTAGGCGGGGGGTTATACGAGCAGTACTTC; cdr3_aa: CASSLGGGLYEQYF
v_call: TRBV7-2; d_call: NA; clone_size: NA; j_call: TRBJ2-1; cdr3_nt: TGTGCCAGCAGCTTAACGGGAGACAATGAGCAGTTCTTC; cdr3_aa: CASSLTGDNEQFF
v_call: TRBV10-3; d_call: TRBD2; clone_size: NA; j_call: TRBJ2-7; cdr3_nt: TGTGCCATCAGTGAGGGGACTAGCGGGCTTCGTACCTACGAGCAGTACTTC; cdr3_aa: CAISEGTSGLRTYEQYF
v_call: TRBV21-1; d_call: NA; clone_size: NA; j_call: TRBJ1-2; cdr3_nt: TGTGCCAGCAGCAAATGTCTGGTCAAGGTCGACAGCACTAACTATGGCTACACCTTC; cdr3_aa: CASSKCLVKVDSTNYGYTF
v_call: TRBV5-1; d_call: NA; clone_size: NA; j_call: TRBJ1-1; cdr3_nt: TGCGCCAGCAGCTTCGACAGTCTGAACACTGAAGCTTTCTTT; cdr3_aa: CASSFDSLNTEAFF
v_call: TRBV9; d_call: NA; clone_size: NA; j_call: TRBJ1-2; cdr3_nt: TGTGCCAGCAGCCCCCATGGGGGGTTGGATGGCTACACCTTC; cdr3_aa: CASSPHGGLDGYTF
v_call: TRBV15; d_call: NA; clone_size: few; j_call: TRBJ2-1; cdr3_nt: TGTGCCACCAGCAGAGTAGATGAGCAGTTCTTC; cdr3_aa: CATSRVDEQFF
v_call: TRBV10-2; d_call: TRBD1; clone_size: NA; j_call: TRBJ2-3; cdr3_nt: TGCGCCAGCAGACGGCCCGGGACAGGGTCCACAGATACGCAGTATTTT; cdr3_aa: CASRRPGTGSTDTQYF
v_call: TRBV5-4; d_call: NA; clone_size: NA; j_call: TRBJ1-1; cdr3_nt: TGTGCCAGCAGCACATCCCAGGGTGTGAACACTGAAGCTTTCTTT; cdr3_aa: CASSTSQGVNTEAFF
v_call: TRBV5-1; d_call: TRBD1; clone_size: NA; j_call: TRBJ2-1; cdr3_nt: TGCGCCAGCAGCCAGGGACAGGGGGTGAATGAGCAGTTCTTC; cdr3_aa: CASSQGQGVNEQFF
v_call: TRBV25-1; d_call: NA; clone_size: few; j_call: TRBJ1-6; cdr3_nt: TGTGCCAGCAGTGACCTGGGGGGTCCTAATTCACCCCTCCACTTT; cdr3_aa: CASSDLGGPNSPLHF
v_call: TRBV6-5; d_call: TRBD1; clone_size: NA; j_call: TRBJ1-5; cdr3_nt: TGTGCCAGCAGGCCAGGGGGCAGGGATCAGCCCCAGCATTTT; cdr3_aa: CASRPGGRDQPQHF
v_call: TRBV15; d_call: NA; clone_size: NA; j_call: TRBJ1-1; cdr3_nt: TGTGCCACCAGCAACAGCATGAACACTGAAGCTTTCTTT; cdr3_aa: CATSNSMNTEAFF
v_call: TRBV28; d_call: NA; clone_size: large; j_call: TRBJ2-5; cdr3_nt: TGTGCCAGCAGCCGCGAGCAAGAGACCCAGTACTTC; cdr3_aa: CASSREQETQYF
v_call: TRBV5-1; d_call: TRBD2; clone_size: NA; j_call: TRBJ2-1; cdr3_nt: TGCGCCAGCAGCTCCTTAGGACTAGCGGGAGGGCAGAATGAGCAGTTCTTC; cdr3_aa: CASSSLGLAGGQNEQFF
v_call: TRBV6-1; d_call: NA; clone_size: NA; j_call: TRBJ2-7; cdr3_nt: TGTGCCAGCAGTCGCATGCAGGAGGTCGCCTACGAGCAGTACTTC; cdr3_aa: CASSRMQEVAYEQYF
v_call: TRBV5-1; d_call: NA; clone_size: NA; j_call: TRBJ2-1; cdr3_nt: TGCGCCAGCAGCTTGGATGCGGGTTCAGAGTTCTTC; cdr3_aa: CASSLDAGSEFF
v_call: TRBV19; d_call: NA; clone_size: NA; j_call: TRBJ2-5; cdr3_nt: TGTGCCAGTAGTATGTGGGCTCAACAGGGCTCAGAGACCCAGTACTTC; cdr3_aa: CASSMWAQQGSETQYF
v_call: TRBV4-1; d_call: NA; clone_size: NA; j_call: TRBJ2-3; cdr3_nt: TGCGCCAGCAGCCAAGATCTTACATTAGGGGGGGCCTGGGGAGATACGCAGTATTTT; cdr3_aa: CASSQDLTLGGAWGDTQYF
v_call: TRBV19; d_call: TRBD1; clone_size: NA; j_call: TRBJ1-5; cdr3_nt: TGTGCCAGTACCGCGACAGGGGGCGAAAATCAGCCCCAGCATTTT; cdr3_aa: CASTATGGENQPQHF
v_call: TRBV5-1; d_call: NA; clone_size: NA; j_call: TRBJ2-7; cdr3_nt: TGCGCCAGCAGCTTGGGGGCCACCTCCTACGAGCAGTACTTC; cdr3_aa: CASSLGATSYEQYF
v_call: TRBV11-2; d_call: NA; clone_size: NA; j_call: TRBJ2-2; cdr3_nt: TGTGCCAGCAGCCTCGAGGTCAACACCGGGGAGCTGTTTTTT; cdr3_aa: CASSLEVNTGELFF
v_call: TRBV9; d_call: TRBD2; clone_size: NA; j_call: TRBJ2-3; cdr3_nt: TGTGCCAGCAGCGCACCGGGAGGGGGGGCCGATACGCAGTATTTT; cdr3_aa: CASSAPGGGADTQYF
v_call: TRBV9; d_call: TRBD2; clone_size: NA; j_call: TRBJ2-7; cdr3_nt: TGTGCCAGCAGCGTAACTAGCGGGGGGCTCTACGAGCAGTACTTC; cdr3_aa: CASSVTSGGLYEQYF